This is a list of T cell receptor beta chains from one sample in a study of T cell repertoires in cytomegalovirus infection. Antigen specificity for these receptors is unknown. TCRdb processed the reads anew with MiXCR; each CDR3 protein has one entry. The table includes roughly 500,000 distinct CDR3 sequences, roughly 34% detected once. This specimen consisted of cultured PBMCs, obtained from culture after CMV antigen stimulation. These receptors were collected from a human donor in good health (CMV status not recorded). Some clones in this sample may be carry-over from other donors' samples. CDR3s include the opening cysteine and the closing phenylalanine or tryptophan. Each record gives: clone size, V gene, J gene, D gene, CDR3 DNA, CDR3 protein. A D gene is named only where the DNA matches it firmly. The size entry is marked missing in some rows and otherwise reads once, few, many or a size class.

>NA|TRBV4-1|TRBJ2-5|NA
TGCGCCAGCAGCCAAGAAGGGCACAGCCAAGAGACCCAGTACTTC
CASSQEGHSQETQYF
>few|TRBV7-9|TRBJ1-2|NA
TGTGCCAGCAGCTCTACAGGGTTCGGCTACACCTTC
CASSSTGFGYTF
>NA|TRBV5-6|TRBJ1-3|TRBD1
TGTGCCACCGTCAAAACCGGGACAGGGACCGGAAACACCATATATTTT
CATVKTGTGTGNTIYF
>NA|TRBV25-1|TRBJ2-7|NA
TGTGCCAGCAGCGCGGGACACCGACCCTACGAGCAGTACTTC
CASSAGHRPYEQYF
>few|TRBV6-1|TRBJ1-1|NA
TGTGCCAGTCGAACCGAGGGTTGGACTGAAGCTTTCTTT
CASRTEGWTEAFF
>NA|TRBV19|TRBJ2-2|NA
TGTGCCAGTAGTCAGGGACCGATGAACACCGGGGAGCTGTTTTTT
CASSQGPMNTGELFF
>NA|TRBV6-6|TRBJ1-5|NA
TGTGCCAGCAGTTACTCGAGGGAAGGTAGTCAGCCCCAGCATTTT
CASSYSREGSQPQHF
>few|TRBV24-1|TRBJ1-1|TRBD1
TGTGCCACCAGTGACCCTGGACAGGGGGACACTGAAGCTTTCTTT
CATSDPGQGDTEAFF
>NA|TRBV28|TRBJ2-3|NA
TGTGCCAGCAGTTACCGCGAGGGGCTCCGGTTTGGCACAGATACGCAGTATTTT
CASSYREGLRFGTDTQYF
>many|TRBV19|TRBJ1-2|NA
TGTGCCAGCAGCCGGGATACTAACTATGGCTACACCTTC
CASSRDTNYGYTF
>NA|TRBV7-9|TRBJ2-1|NA
TGTGCCAGCAGCCCGCATACCAATGAGCAGTTCTTC
CASSPHTNEQFF
>NA|TRBV4-3|TRBJ1-2|NA
TGCGCCAGCAGCCAAGTCAGACAGAGCTATGGCTACACCTTC
CASSQVRQSYGYTF
>many|TRBV7-2|TRBJ1-1|TRBD1
TGTGCCAGCAGCTTAGGACAGGGCAACACTGAAGCTTTCTTT
CASSLGQGNTEAFF
>NA|TRBV4-1|TRBJ2-3|NA
TGCGCCAGCAGCCAAGTTCTAGCAACAGATACGCAGTATTTT
CASSQVLATDTQYF
>few|TRBV11-1|TRBJ2-7|NA
TGTGCCAGCAGCCCTAACAGGTACGAGCAGTACTTC
CASSPNRYEQYF
>NA|TRBV20-1|TRBJ2-5|NA
TGCAGTGCCTCCTCGTGGGGGGAGACCCAGTACTTC
CSASSWGETQYF
>few|TRBV7-2|TRBJ1-2|TRBD1
TGTGCCAGCAGCCCCCAGACAGGGGTCCGCAACTATGGCTACACCTTC
CASSPQTGVRNYGYTF
>few|TRBV19|TRBJ2-6|NA
TGTGCCAGTAGAAGGAAGACCCCCCTACGATCTGGGGCCAACGTCCTGACTTTC
CASRRKTPLRSGANVLTF
>few|TRBV12-3/TRBV12-4|TRBJ1-4|TRBD1
TGTGCCAGCAGGTCTACAGGGGCTCTGAATGAAAAACTGTTTTTT
CASRSTGALNEKLFF
>few|TRBV7-2|TRBJ1-1|TRBD1
TGTGCCAGCAGCTTAGAGGGTCGGCAGGGGGCGCAAACTGAAGCTTTCTTT
CASSLEGRQGAQTEAFF
>NA|TRBV7-9|TRBJ1-1|NA
TGTGCCATCACGCCCCGGCTGGGGGTGAACACTGAAGCTTTCTTT
CAITPRLGVNTEAFF
>few|TRBV7-9|TRBJ2-2|TRBD2
TGTGCCAGCAGCCTTGCTAGCGGGAGCCCCGGGGAGCTGTTTTTT
CASSLASGSPGELFF
>NA|TRBV5-6|TRBJ2-1|TRBD1
TGTGCCAGCAGCTCCCTGACAGGGTGGAATGAGCAGTTCTTC
CASSSLTGWNEQFF
>few|TRBV18|TRBJ2-1|NA
TGTGCCAGCTCACCCCCCGGGACTGCTGTAGGTGAGCAGTTCTTC
CASSPPGTAVGEQFF
>NA|TRBV6-5|TRBJ1-3|TRBD1
TGTGCCAGCACCGCCGGACGGCTGGACAGGAACACCATATATTTT
CASTAGRLDRNTIYF
>NA|TRBV4-2|TRBJ2-3|NA
TGTGCCAGCAGCCCCCTAGGCGCAGGGGCTTCGAATACGCAGTATTTT
CASSPLGAGASNTQYF
>many|TRBV28|TRBJ2-7|TRBD2
TGTGCCAGCCGGGGGGCGGGACTAGCGGCGAACCAGGGGACCTACGAGCAGTACTTC
CASRGAGLAANQGTYEQYF
>many|TRBV7-2|TRBJ1-1|NA
TGTGCCAGCAGCTTCTTGTCCACGCCGAACACTGAAGCTTTCTTT
CASSFLSTPNTEAFF
>NA|TRBV4-3|TRBJ2-1|TRBD2
TGCGCCAGCAGCCAAGAAAGGGGTCTAGCGGGAGGGCCGGGAGAGCAGTTCTTC
CASSQERGLAGGPGEQFF
>few|TRBV6-4|TRBJ2-2|NA
TGTGCCAGCAGTGACAGGGGGGACACCGGGGAGCTGTTTTTT
CASSDRGDTGELFF
>NA|TRBV7-2|TRBJ2-2|TRBD2
TGTGCCAGCAGCAATAGCGGGGCAGACACCGGGGAGCTGTTTTTT
CASSNSGADTGELFF
>NA|TRBV11-3|TRBJ2-1|TRBD2
TGTGCCAGCAGCTACCTAGCGGGAGGGACCAATGAGCAGTTCTTC
CASSYLAGGTNEQFF
>NA|TRBV10-3|TRBJ1-2|NA
TGTGCCATCAAACCCCAAGGAGACGGCTACACCTTC
CAIKPQGDGYTF
>NA|TRBV15|TRBJ2-3|NA
TGTGCCACCAGCTCCGACTTCATAAGCACAGATACGCAGTATTTT
CATSSDFISTDTQYF
>few|TRBV19|TRBJ2-5|NA
TGTGCCAGTAGCCTCTTAGTTTCTGAAGAGACCCAGTACTTC
CASSLLVSEETQYF
>few|TRBV27|TRBJ2-1|NA
TGTGCCAGCAGTTTCGGAAATCGGGCTAGAGGCAATGAGCAGTTCTTC
CASSFGNRARGNEQFF
>NA|TRBV7-4|TRBJ1-4|NA
TGTGCCAGCAGCGGACCGGCAACTAATGAAAAACTGTTTTTT
CASSGPATNEKLFF